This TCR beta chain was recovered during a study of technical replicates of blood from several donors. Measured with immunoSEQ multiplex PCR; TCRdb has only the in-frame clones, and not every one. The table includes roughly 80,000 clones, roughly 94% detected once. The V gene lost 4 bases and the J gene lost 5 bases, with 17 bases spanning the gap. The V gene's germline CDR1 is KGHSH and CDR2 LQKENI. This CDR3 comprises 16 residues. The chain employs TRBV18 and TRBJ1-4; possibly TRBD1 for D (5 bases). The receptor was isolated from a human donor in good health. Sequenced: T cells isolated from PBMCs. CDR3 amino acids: CASSLRLGTMNEKLFF. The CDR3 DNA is TGTGCCAGCTCACTACGACTTGGGACTATGAATGAAAAACTGTTTTTT.